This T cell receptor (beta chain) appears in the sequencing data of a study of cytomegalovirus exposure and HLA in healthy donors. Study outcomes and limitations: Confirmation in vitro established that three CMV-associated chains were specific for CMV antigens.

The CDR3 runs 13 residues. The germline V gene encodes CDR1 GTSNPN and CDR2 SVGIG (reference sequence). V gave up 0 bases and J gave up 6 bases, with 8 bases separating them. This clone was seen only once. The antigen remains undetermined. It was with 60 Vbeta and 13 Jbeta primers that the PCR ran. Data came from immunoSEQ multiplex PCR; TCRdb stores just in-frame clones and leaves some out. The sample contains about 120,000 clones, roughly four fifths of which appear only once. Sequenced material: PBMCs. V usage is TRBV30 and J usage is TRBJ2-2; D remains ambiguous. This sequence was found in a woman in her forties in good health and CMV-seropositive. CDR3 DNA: TGTGCCTGGAGTGTAATGGTAGCCGGGGAGCTGTTTTTT. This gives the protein CAWSVMVAGELFF.